This entry concerns a single TCR beta chain. This sample is drawn from a study of blood T cell repertoires in COVID-19. Study information: In each case, the material was cDNA or gDNA derived from T cells, B-cell-depleted T cells, or PBMCs.

The data were produced by immunoSEQ multiplex PCR, yet TCRdb's version contains in-frame clones alone and is incomplete. This table holds approximately 200,000 clones, about 95% found once. Patients in Seattle were enrolled during active infection, then followed longitudinally. CDR1 is SNHLY and CDR2 is FYNNEI in the germline V gene. The CDR3 extends over 15 amino acids. The V and J ends lost 7 bases and 6 bases, in that order; junction bases with no gene match: 9. The TCR was taken from a man between 25 and 39 years old with COVID-19, enrolled during active disease. The gene calls are TRBV2 and TRBJ2-2, with 9 bases identical to TRBD2. The specimen sequenced was peripheral blood. For the CDR3, the DNA is TGTGCCAGCATGGAGGCAGCGGGGGGTGCCGGGGAGCTGTTTTTT. Amino acids: CASMEAAGGAGELFF.